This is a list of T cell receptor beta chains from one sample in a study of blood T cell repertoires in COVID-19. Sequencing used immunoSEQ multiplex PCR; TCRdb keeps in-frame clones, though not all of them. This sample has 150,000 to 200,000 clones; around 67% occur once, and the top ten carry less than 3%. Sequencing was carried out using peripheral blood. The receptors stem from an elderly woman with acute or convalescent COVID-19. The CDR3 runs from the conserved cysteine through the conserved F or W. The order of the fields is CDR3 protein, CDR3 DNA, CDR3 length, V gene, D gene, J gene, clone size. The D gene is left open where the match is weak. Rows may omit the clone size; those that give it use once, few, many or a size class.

CDR3: CASSLGVAGESYEQYF; DNA: TGTGCCAGCAGCCTCGGGGTAGCGGGAGAATCCTACGAGCAGTACTTC; length: 16; V: TRBV5-4; D: TRBD2; J: TRBJ2-7; size: few
CDR3: CASSPRRRQPPTDTQYF; DNA: TGTGCCAGCAGCCCTCGGAGGCGGCAGCCGCCCACAGATACGCAGTATTTT; length: 17; V: TRBV7-2; D: -; J: TRBJ2-3; size: -
CDR3: CSVRDSQETQYF; DNA: TGCAGCGTGAGGGACTCACAAGAGACCCAGTACTTC; length: 12; V: TRBV29-1; D: -; J: TRBJ2-5; size: -
CDR3: CASSLLGWTVFFEFNEQFF; DNA: TGTGCCAGCAGCCTACTTGGCTGGACAGTATTTTTCGAGTTCAATGAGCAGTTCTTC; length: 19; V: TRBV27; D: -; J: TRBJ2-1; size: -
CDR3: CASSPEFLWGPTDTQYF; DNA: TGTGCCAGCAGCCCGGAGTTCCTATGGGGGCCCACAGATACGCAGTATTTT; length: 17; V: TRBV7-9; D: -; J: TRBJ2-3; size: -
CDR3: CASSPWAGRPDTQYF; DNA: TGTGCCAGCAGCCCCTGGGCAGGGCGCCCAGATACGCAGTATTTT; length: 15; V: TRBV5-4; D: -; J: TRBJ2-3; size: -
CDR3: CASSSGTSGKTGELFF; DNA: TGTGCCAGCAGTTCCGGGACTAGCGGAAAGACCGGGGAGCTGTTTTTT; length: 16; V: TRBV6-5; D: TRBD2; J: TRBJ2-2; size: -
CDR3: CASGREPTYEQYF; DNA: TGTGCCAGCGGCCGGGAACCCACCTACGAGCAGTACTTC; length: 13; V: TRBV27; D: -; J: TRBJ2-7; size: -
CDR3: CASTPNPSPSNEQFF; DNA: TGTGCCAGCACCCCGAATCCGAGCCCATCCAATGAGCAGTTCTTC; length: 15; V: TRBV3-1/TRBV3-2; D: -; J: TRBJ2-1; size: few
CDR3: CASSTGTPQETQYF; DNA: TGTGCCAGCAGCACAGGGACGCCTCAAGAGACCCAGTACTTC; length: 14; V: TRBV5-6; D: -; J: TRBJ2-5; size: -
CDR3: CASSLVGRGELFF; DNA: TGTGCCAGCAGCTTAGTGGGGAGAGGGGAGCTGTTTTTT; length: 13; V: TRBV11-3; D: -; J: TRBJ2-2; size: once
CDR3: CASSQPFEGATGYTF; DNA: TGCGCCAGCAGCCAACCCTTCGAAGGGGCGACTGGCTACACCTTC; length: 15; V: TRBV4-1; D: -; J: TRBJ1-2; size: -
CDR3: CASSEGGSGYNEQFF; DNA: TGCGCCAGCAGTGAGGGTGGGAGTGGATACAATGAGCAGTTCTTC; length: 15; V: TRBV10-1; D: -; J: TRBJ2-1; size: many
CDR3: CASSWGQGFGYGYTF; DNA: TGTGCCAGCAGCTGGGGACAGGGCTTCGGGTATGGCTACACCTTC; length: 15; V: TRBV5-6; D: TRBD1; J: TRBJ1-2; size: once
CDR3: CASSGRGGSLETQYF; DNA: TGTGCCAGCAGTGGAAGAGGCGGGAGTTTGGAGACCCAGTACTTC; length: 15; V: TRBV28; D: TRBD2; J: TRBJ2-5; size: -
CDR3: CASSLEEDRGQFF; DNA: TGTGCCAGCAGTTTAGAGGAGGATCGGGGGCAGTTCTTC; length: 13; V: TRBV12-3/TRBV12-4; D: -; J: TRBJ2-1; size: -
CDR3: CASRFLGQDARSPLHF; DNA: TGTGCCAGCCGATTTCTTGGACAGGACGCCCGATCACCCCTCCACTTT; length: 16; V: TRBV5-4; D: TRBD1; J: TRBJ1-6; size: -
CDR3: CASSHRLLAGADTQYF; DNA: TGTGCCAGCAGCCACCGTCTACTAGCGGGAGCAGATACGCAGTATTTT; length: 16; V: TRBV7-6; D: TRBD2; J: TRBJ2-3; size: once
CDR3: CASSYSPYPASEQYF; DNA: TGTGCCAGCAGTTACTCGCCATACCCCGCTAGCGAGCAGTACTTC; length: 15; V: TRBV6-5; D: -; J: TRBJ2-7; size: -
CDR3: CASSLSGGTEAFF; DNA: TGTGCCAGCAGCTTATCGGGTGGGACTGAAGCTTTCTTT; length: 13; V: TRBV7-9; D: -; J: TRBJ1-1; size: -
CDR3: CASSTQDEAFF; DNA: TGTGCCAGCAGCACGCAGGATGAAGCTTTCTTT; length: 11; V: TRBV21-1; D: -; J: TRBJ1-1; size: -
CDR3: CASTPGQGPDEQYF; DNA: TGTGCCAGTACACCGGGACAGGGGCCCGACGAGCAGTACTTC; length: 14; V: TRBV19; D: TRBD1; J: TRBJ2-7; size: once
CDR3: CASSERSTYNEQFF; DNA: TGTGCCAGCAGTGAAAGGAGTACCTACAATGAGCAGTTCTTC; length: 14; V: TRBV25-1; D: -; J: TRBJ2-1; size: -
CDR3: CASSEQGPEQPQHF; DNA: TGCGCCAGCAGTGAGCAGGGGCCAGAACAGCCCCAGCATTTT; length: 14; V: TRBV10-2; D: -; J: TRBJ1-5; size: -
CDR3: CASSQDQQIGNTIYF; DNA: TGCGCCAGCAGCCAAGATCAACAGATTGGAAACACCATATATTTT; length: 15; V: TRBV4-3; D: -; J: TRBJ1-3; size: -
CDR3: CASSQVRATEAFF; DNA: TGCGCCAGCAGCCAAGTGCGGGCCACTGAAGCTTTCTTT; length: 13; V: TRBV4-1; D: -; J: TRBJ1-1; size: -
CDR3: CASSYSGGRMATEAFF; DNA: TGTGCCAGCAGTTACTCGGGCGGGAGGATGGCCACTGAAGCTTTCTTT; length: 16; V: TRBV6-5; D: -; J: TRBJ1-1; size: -
CDR3: CASSSQSQGSGYTF; DNA: TGTGCCAGCAGCTCTCAATCACAGGGCTCTGGCTACACCTTC; length: 14; V: TRBV5-4; D: -; J: TRBJ1-2; size: -
CDR3: CAISDWEAEQFF; DNA: TGTGCCATCAGTGACTGGGAGGCTGAGCAGTTCTTC; length: 12; V: TRBV10-3; D: -; J: TRBJ2-1; size: -
CDR3: CASSQNRGETQYF; DNA: TGTGCCAGCAGCCAAAACAGGGGAGAGACCCAGTACTTC; length: 13; V: TRBV3-1/TRBV3-2; D: TRBD1; J: TRBJ2-5; size: few
CDR3: CASSPGTGSTGELFF; DNA: TGTGCCAGCAGCCCAGGGACAGGCTCCACCGGGGAGCTGTTTTTT; length: 15; V: TRBV7-6; D: TRBD1; J: TRBJ2-2; size: -
CDR3: CASRLRLDAYEQYF; DNA: TGTGCCAGCAGACTAAGACTAGATGCCTACGAGCAGTACTTC; length: 14; V: TRBV3-1/TRBV3-2; D: -; J: TRBJ2-7; size: -
CDR3: CASSQAEDRGHYGYTF; DNA: TGTGCCAGCAGCCAGGCCGAGGACAGGGGACACTATGGCTACACCTTC; length: 16; V: TRBV2; D: TRBD1; J: TRBJ1-2; size: -
CDR3: CAWSPTGDNYGYTF; DNA: TGTGCCTGGAGTCCCACAGGTGACAACTATGGCTACACCTTC; length: 14; V: TRBV30; D: -; J: TRBJ1-2; size: -
CDR3: CASSSSSNTDTQYF; DNA: TGCGCCAGCAGCTCTAGCAGTAACACAGATACGCAGTATTTT; length: 14; V: TRBV5-1; D: -; J: TRBJ2-3; size: once
CDR3: CASSDHYEQYF; DNA: TGTGCCAGCAGTGATCACTACGAGCAGTACTTC; length: 11; V: TRBV6-1; D: -; J: TRBJ2-7; size: -
CDR3: CASSEGTGAFYTEAFF; DNA: TGTGCCAGCAGCGAAGGGACAGGGGCTTTTTACACTGAAGCTTTCTTT; length: 16; V: TRBV9; D: TRBD1; J: TRBJ1-1; size: -
CDR3: CAISEPDRASYEQYF; DNA: TGTGCCATCAGTGAGCCGGACAGGGCGTCCTACGAGCAGTACTTC; length: 15; V: TRBV10-3; D: TRBD1; J: TRBJ2-7; size: -
CDR3: CASSPTRVGEQYF; DNA: TGTGCCAGCAGCCCGACCAGGGTCGGCGAGCAGTACTTC; length: 13; V: TRBV11-3; D: -; J: TRBJ2-7; size: few
CDR3: CASSNGLAGNTDTQYF; DNA: TGTGCCAGCAGCAACGGACTAGCGGGAAACACAGATACGCAGTATTTT; length: 16; V: TRBV11-3; D: TRBD2; J: TRBJ2-3; size: -
CDR3: CASSGGSSGRGPYEQYF; DNA: TGTGCCAGCAGCGGGGGGAGCAGCGGGAGAGGCCCATACGAGCAGTACTTC; length: 17; V: TRBV5-6; D: TRBD2; J: TRBJ2-7; size: -
CDR3: CASSPGGEGGYSNQPQHF; DNA: TGCGCCAGCAGCCCCGGGGGGGAAGGGGGTTATAGCAATCAGCCCCAGCATTTT; length: 18; V: TRBV4-3; D: -; J: TRBJ1-5; size: -
CDR3: CAWVAGTSTYEQYF; DNA: TGTGCCTGGGTAGCCGGTACGTCTACCTACGAGCAGTACTTC; length: 14; V: TRBV30; D: -; J: TRBJ2-7; size: many
CDR3: CASSVQPGGANNYGYTF; DNA: TGTGCCAGCAGTGTCCAACCGGGAGGGGCTAATAACTATGGCTACACCTTC; length: 17; V: TRBV6-4; D: -; J: TRBJ1-2; size: -
CDR3: CAIRKTSGATYNEQFF; DNA: TGTGCCATCAGGAAGACTAGCGGGGCTACCTACAATGAGCAGTTCTTC; length: 16; V: TRBV10-3; D: TRBD2; J: TRBJ2-1; size: few
CDR3: CAREKTGTYEQYF; DNA: TGTGCCAGAGAGAAGACAGGGACCTACGAGCAGTACTTC; length: 13; V: TRBV5-6; D: TRBD1; J: TRBJ2-7; size: -
CDR3: CASSSDRGTDYGYTF; DNA: TGCGCCAGCAGCTCAGACAGGGGGACAGACTATGGCTACACCTTC; length: 15; V: TRBV5-1; D: TRBD1; J: TRBJ1-2; size: -
CDR3: CASTPVDEQFF; DNA: TGTGCCAGCACCCCGGTTGATGAGCAGTTCTTC; length: 11; V: TRBV12-3/TRBV12-4; D: -; J: TRBJ2-1; size: -
CDR3: CASSLGQGYGYTF; DNA: TGTGCCAGCAGCTTAGGACAGGGGTATGGCTACACCTTC; length: 13; V: TRBV7-8; D: TRBD1; J: TRBJ1-2; size: -
CDR3: CASSHEQATDLQYF; DNA: TGTGCCAGCTCACACGAACAAGCGACGGATCTTCAGTACTTC; length: 14; V: TRBV18; D: -; J: TRBJ2-4; size: -
CDR3: CASSIGGSYNEQFF; DNA: TGTGCCAGTAGTATTGGGGGGTCCTACAATGAGCAGTTCTTC; length: 14; V: TRBV19; D: -; J: TRBJ2-1; size: -
CDR3: CASSPDRSEKLFF; DNA: TGTGCCAGCTCACCCGACAGGAGTGAAAAACTGTTTTTT; length: 13; V: TRBV18; D: -; J: TRBJ1-4; size: -
CDR3: CASSLVSREADTQYF; DNA: TGCGCCAGCAGCTTGGTGTCTAGGGAGGCAGATACGCAGTATTTT; length: 15; V: TRBV5-1; D: -; J: TRBJ2-3; size: -
CDR3: CASSLFAGTGGAGGQPQHF; DNA: TGTGCCAGCAGCCTATTTGCCGGGACAGGGGGCGCGGGGGGTCAGCCCCAGCATTTT; length: 19; V: TRBV4-2; D: TRBD1; J: TRBJ1-5; size: -
CDR3: CSVTRLARSYNEQFF; DNA: TGCAGCGTTACCCGACTAGCTAGGTCGTACAATGAGCAGTTCTTC; length: 15; V: TRBV29-1; D: TRBD2; J: TRBJ2-1; size: -